The entry that follows covers one T cell receptor beta chain sequence. Profiling relied on immunoSEQ multiplex PCR, and the TCRdb table lists in-frame clones only, not all of them. This sample carries tens of thousands of clones, roughly 90% of them seen once, and the ten largest clones take 9% to 9.5%. The data derive from a study of T cell changes during pregnancy in multiple sclerosis. The junction had 10 bases not matched to a gene; V was cut back by 4 bases and J by 3 bases. The CDR3 is 16 amino acids. Germline V gene data show CDR1 as SQVTM and CDR2 as ANQGSEA. The sequences come from peripheral blood, collected after pregnancy. The rearrangement uses TRBV29-1 and TRBJ2-2; 8 positions agree with TRBD2. This clonotype originated in a female donor in good health, enrolled as a control in a pregnancy study. The CDR3 spells CSVVAGGPTDTGELFF. CDR3 DNA: TGCAGCGTTGTGGCGGGGGGACCAACCGACACCGGGGAGCTGTTTTTT.